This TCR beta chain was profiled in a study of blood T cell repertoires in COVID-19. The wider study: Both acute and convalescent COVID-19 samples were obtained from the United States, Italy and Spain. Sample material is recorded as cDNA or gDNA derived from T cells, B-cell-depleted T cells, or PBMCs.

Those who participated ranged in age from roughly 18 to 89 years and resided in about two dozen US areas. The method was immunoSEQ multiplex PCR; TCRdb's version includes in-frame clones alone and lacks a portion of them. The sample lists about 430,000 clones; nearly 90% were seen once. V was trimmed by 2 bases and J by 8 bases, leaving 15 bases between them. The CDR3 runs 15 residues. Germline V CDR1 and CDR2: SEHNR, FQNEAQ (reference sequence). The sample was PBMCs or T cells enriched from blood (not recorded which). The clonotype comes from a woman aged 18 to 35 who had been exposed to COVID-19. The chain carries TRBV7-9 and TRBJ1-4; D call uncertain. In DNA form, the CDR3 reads TGTGCCAGCAGCTTAACAGAGGGCAGGATAGAAAAACTGTTTTTT. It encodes CASSLTEGRIEKLFF.